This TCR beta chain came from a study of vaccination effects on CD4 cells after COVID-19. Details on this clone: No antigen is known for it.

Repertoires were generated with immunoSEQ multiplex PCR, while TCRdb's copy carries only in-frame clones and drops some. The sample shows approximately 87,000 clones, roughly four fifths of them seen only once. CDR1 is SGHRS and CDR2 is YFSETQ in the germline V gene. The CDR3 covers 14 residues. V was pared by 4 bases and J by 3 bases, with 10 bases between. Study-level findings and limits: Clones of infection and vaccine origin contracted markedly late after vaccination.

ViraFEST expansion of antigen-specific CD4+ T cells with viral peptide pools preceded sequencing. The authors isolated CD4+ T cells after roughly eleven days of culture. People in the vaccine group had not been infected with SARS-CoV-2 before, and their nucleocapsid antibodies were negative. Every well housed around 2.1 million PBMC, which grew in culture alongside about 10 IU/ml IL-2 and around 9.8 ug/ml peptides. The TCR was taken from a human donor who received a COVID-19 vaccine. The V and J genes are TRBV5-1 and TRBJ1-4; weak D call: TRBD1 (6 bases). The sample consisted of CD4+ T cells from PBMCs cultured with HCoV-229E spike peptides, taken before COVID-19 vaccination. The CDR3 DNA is TGCGCCAGCAGCCAGGGACACTCTAATGAAAAACTGTTTTTT. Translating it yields CASSQGHSNEKLFF. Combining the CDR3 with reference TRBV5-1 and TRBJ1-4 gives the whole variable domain KAGVTQTPRYLIKTRGQQVTLSCSPISGHRSVSWYQQTPGQGLQFLFEYFSETQRNKGNFPGRFSGRQFSNSRSEMNVSTLELGDSALYLCASSQGHSNEKLFFGSGTQLSVL.